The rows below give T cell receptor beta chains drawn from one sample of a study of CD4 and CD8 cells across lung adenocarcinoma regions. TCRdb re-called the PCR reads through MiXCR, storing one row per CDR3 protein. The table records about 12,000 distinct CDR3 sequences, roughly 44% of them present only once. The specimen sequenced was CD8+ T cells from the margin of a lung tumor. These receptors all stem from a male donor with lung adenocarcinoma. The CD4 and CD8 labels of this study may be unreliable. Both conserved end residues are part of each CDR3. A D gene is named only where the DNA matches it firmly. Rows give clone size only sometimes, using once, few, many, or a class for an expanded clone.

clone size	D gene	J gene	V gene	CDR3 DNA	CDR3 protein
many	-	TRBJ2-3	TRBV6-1	TGTGCCAGCAGTGAAGACTGGACTCCCCTGGTTGCAGATACGCAGTATTTT	CASSEDWTPLVADTQYF
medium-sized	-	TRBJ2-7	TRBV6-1	TGTGCCAGCAGGCCCGATCGGGACCGCTTCTCCTACGAGCAGTACTTC	CASRPDRDRFSYEQYF
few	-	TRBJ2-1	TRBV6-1	TGTGCCAGCACTCGACGAGGGACCTACAATGAGCAGTTCTTC	CASTRRGTYNEQFF
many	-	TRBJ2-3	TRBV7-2	TGTGCCAGCAGCAAGGGGGTTTGGACAGATACGCAGTATTTT	CASSKGVWTDTQYF
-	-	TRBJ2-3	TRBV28	TGTGCCAGCAGTGGGGGCCGAGGCACAGAGACCCAGTATTTC	CASSGGRGTETQYF
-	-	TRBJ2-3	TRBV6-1	TGTGCCAGCACCAGCGAGGGGGGGCCAGATACGCAGTATTTT	CASTSEGGPDTQYF
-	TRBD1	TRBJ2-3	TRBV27	TGTGCCAGCAGTTTAGGGGCAGGGGGCCCAGATACGCAGTATTTT	CASSLGAGGPDTQYF
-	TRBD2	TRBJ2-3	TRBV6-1	TGTGCCAGCAGTAGACGGCTAGCGGGGGGTTCAGATACGCAGTATTTT	CASSRRLAGGSDTQYF
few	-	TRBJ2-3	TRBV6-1	TGTGCCAGCAGTGCCGGGTCCCGCACAGATACGCAGTATTTT	CASSAGSRTDTQYF
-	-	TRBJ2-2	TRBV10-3	TGTGCCATCAGTGAGTATGGCGAGACGAACACCGGGGAGCTGTTTTTT	CAISEYGETNTGELFF
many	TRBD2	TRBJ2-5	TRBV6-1	TGTGCCAGCAGCGAAACTAGCGGGAGGGCCAAGGTCCAACAAGAGACCCAGTACTTC	CASSETSGRAKVQQETQYF
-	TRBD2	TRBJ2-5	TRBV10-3	TGTGCCGCGGGGGGGGCGGGCCGTGACGAAGAGACGCAGTATTTC	CAAGGAGRDEETQYF
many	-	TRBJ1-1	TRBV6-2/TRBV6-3	TGTGCCAGCAGTAGCCACGGGGGGCCGAATGAAGCTTTCTTT	CASSSHGGPNEAFF
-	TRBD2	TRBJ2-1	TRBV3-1	TGTGCCAGCAGCCGACGGCGCGGGGGGGGACTTCTGGAGTTCTTC	CASSRRRGGGLLEFF
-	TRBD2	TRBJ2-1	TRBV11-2	TGTGCCAGCAGCTTACGGGCTAGCGGGAGCAATGAGCAGTTCTTC	CASSLRASGSNEQFF
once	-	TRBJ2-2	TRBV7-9	TGTGCCAGCAGCTTAGTACAACCTCCTGGGGAGCTGTTTTTT	CASSLVQPPGELFF
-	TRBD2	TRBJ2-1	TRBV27	TGTGCCAGCAGTACGAGACGGGGGTCTAGCGGGGATAGCTGCTCAGATGAGCAGTTCTTC	CASSTRRGSSGDSCSDEQFF
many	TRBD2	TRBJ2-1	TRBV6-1	TGTGCCAGCAGTAAGGGACTAGCGGTCCAAGAGACCCAGTTCTTC	CASSKGLAVQETQFF
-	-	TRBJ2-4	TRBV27	TGTGCCAGCAGTTTATCGAGGACGGAGAAGAGCTCCCAGTACTTC	CASSLSRTEKSSQYF
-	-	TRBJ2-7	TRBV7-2	TGTGCCAGCAGCTTATATCAAGGCAAAGACACGCAGTACTTC	CASSLYQGKDTQYF
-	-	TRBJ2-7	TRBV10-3	TGTGCGGGGAGTGGGGGCTGGGGCACAGATACGCAGTACTTC	CAGSGGWGTDTQYF
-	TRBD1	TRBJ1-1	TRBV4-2	TGTGCCAGCAGCCAGGGTTCCGGGACAGGAAACTTTGAAGCTTTCTTT	CASSQGSGTGNFEAFF
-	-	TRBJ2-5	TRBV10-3	TGTGCGGGGCGCGCGGGGTGGGGCACAGAGACCCAGTACTTC	CAGRAGWGTETQYF
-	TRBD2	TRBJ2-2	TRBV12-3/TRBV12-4	TGTGCCAGCAGTATGTCTAGCGGGCCGAACACCGGGGAGCTGTTTTTT	CASSMSSGPNTGELFF
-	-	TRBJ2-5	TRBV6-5	TGTGCCAGCAGTTTACGTCTCGGGGAATTCGAGACCCAGTACTTC	CASSLRLGEFETQYF
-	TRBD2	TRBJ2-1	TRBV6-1	TGTGCCAGCAAGCCAGCGGGGGCTTACAATGAGCAGTTCTTC	CASKPAGAYNEQFF
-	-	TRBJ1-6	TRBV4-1	TGCGCCAGCAGCCAAGATCCGGGGGGAGGGGATAATTCACCCCTCCACTTT	CASSQDPGGGDNSPLHF
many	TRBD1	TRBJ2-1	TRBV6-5	TGTGCCAGCAGTAGGCCGGGACAGGTCCTAAATGAGCAGTTCTTC	CASSRPGQVLNEQFF
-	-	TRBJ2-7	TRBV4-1	TGCGCCAGCAGCCATGTCCTGAGTTCCCCCTACGAGCAGTACTTC	CASSHVLSSPYEQYF
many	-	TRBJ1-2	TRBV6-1	TGTGCCAGCAGTGAATATACAGGGTTAGATGGCTACACCTTC	CASSEYTGLDGYTF
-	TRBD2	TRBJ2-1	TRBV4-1	TGCGCCAGCAGCCAAGACCAACTCATTCGCGGGAGCCTAAGCTACGAGCAGTTCTTC	CASSQDQLIRGSLSYEQFF
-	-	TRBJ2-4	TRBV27	TGTGCCAGCAGTCCAATTCGGGTCGCAGACACGCAGTACTTT	CASSPIRVADTQYF
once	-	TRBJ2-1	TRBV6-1	TGTGCCAGCAGTCCCCGGAGTCGGGCCTTTAACAATGAGCAGTTCTTC	CASSPRSRAFNNEQFF
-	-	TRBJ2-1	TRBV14	TGTGCCAGCAGCCAAGATCGGGGGCTGCTAGCTGGGGTTACATCAAATGAGCAGTTCTTC	CASSQDRGLLAGVTSNEQFF
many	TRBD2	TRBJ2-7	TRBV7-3	TGTGCCAGCAGCTCACACATTCTGGGCATGGCGGGAGGCCCCTACGAGCAGTACTTC	CASSSHILGMAGGPYEQYF
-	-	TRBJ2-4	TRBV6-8	TGCCGCAGCACGGGGCGGTGGGCCAAAAACATGCAGTACTTC	CRSTGRWAKNMQYF
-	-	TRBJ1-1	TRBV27	TGTGCCAGCAGTTTAACCCGGACCACTGAAGCTTTCTTT	CASSLTRTTEAFF
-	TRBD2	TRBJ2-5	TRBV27	TGTGCCAGCAGCCCAACTAGCGTTAGTAGCCATGAGCAGTACTTC	CASSPTSVSSHEQYF
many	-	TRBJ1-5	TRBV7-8	TGTGCCAGCAGCTTAGATCAGGGGCGTCAGCCCCAGCATTTT	CASSLDQGRQPQHF
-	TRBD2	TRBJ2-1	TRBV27	TGTGCCAGCAGCTCCTGGACGGGAGGCTCCTACAATGAGCAGTATTTC	CASSSWTGGSYNEQYF
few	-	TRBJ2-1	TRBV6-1	TGTGCCAGCAGTGATGAGGCAGGGAGTTACAATGAGCAGTTCTTC	CASSDEAGSYNEQFF
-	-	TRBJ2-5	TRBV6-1	TGTGCCAGCAGTGAAGCGCTCGGGAGCCTTGCCCGAGTTTCCCAGTACTTC	CASSEALGSLARVSQYF
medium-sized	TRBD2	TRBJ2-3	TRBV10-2	TGCGCCACCGGACTAGCGGGAGCAGATACGCAGTATTTT	CATGLAGADTQYF